This T cell receptor beta chain originates from a study of monozygotic twins with inflammatory bowel disease (dated by TCRdb to the late 2010s). About the study as a whole: In total, around 28 monozygotic twin pairs made up the full study: 19 Danish pairs, all IBD-discordant, plus nine German pairs, of which four were IBD-concordant and five were IBD-discordant. Each individual had, on average, about 151 000 unique TCRalpha sequences and 181 000 unique TCRbeta sequences available for analysis. Within discordant pairs, disease-associated traits were sought mainly by comparing IBD patients with their genetically identical healthy co-twins.

Overall study outcomes, separate from this receptor: Compared with healthy twins, IBD patients shared fewer clonotypes with other individuals, and the difference was most pronounced in patients with signs of disease activity. The analysis was unable to tell different T cell subtypes apart. Background noise and inter-individual variability may have been introduced into the repertoires by the differing immunosuppressive treatments among patients. A decrease in TCRbeta repertoire diversity, as measured by inverse Simpson index, was observed in IBD patients compared with their healthy co-twins. Repertoire similarity did not differ between concordant and discordant twins, possibly due to limited statistical power. No single strong signal or clonotype linked to IBD turned up in the results, so the idea that one exists was not supported.

The CDR3 starts with the cysteine, ends with the phenylalanine, and has 14 residues. The DNA sequence is not available. CDR1 and CDR2, per the germline V gene, are SGHTA and FQGNSA. Remarks on this clonotype: Its antigen specificity is not known.

A roughly 2.7 ml peripheral blood sample was drawn into PAXgene tubes per donor and stored at -80°C. Total RNA was isolated from whole blood with the PAXgene blood miRNA kit on an automated QIAcube, without T cell sorting. Peripheral blood from monozygotic twin pairs who were concordant or discordant for inflammatory bowel disease underwent deep TCRalpha and TCRbeta repertoire profiling using unique molecular barcoding. For every twin pair, smoking habits were documented, and each individual was categorised as a current, former or never smoker. To prepare the library, 5' RACE was applied. Preparation of each TCR library used approximately 3,200 ng of total RNA. For each sample, cDNA synthesis with SMARTScribe reverse transcriptase was split into eight separate reactions. During cDNA synthesis, template switching introduced unique molecular identifiers that contained a 6-nucleotide sample barcode. TCRalpha and TCRbeta cDNA was amplified by two nested PCRs of approximately 17 and 9 cycles, with bead purification after each PCR. Before amplification, the cDNA was treated with uracil DNA-glycosylase and purified using the QIAquick PCR purification kit. The second PCR added Illumina TruSeq-compatible adapters along with sample-specific barcodes. Library quality and concentration were checked on TapeStation and Qubit, and libraries were pooled at around 4.9 ng each. Sequencing of pooled libraries was carried out on an Illumina HiSeq2500 single-index Rapid Run using 2 x 100 bp reads and custom sequencing primers. The original pipeline was this. PCR and sequencing errors were corrected by UMI-based consensus assembly using MiGEC version 1.2.6. MiXCR version 2.1.1 handled V(D)J alignment, clonotype assembly and CDR3 extraction. Normalisation of gene usage, clonotype sharing and MAIT/NKT TCR abundance was achieved by analysing the top 1000, 10 000 and 20 000 clonotypes per sample. Diversity was computed as the inverse Simpson index with the vegan R package after downsampling to 27 000 UMIs. Statistical testing used paired Mann-Whitney U tests on the discordant twin pairs and applied Benjamini-Hochberg correction for multiple testing. After reprocessing by TCRdb, each CDR3 protein sequence is one entry, and no DNA is given. The V and J calls, along with clone size, are taken from TCRdb and not from the paper's own processing. The sample table on file contains approximately 400,000 distinct CDR3 sequences. The ten largest clones add up to 2% to 2.5% of the sample.

The TCR was taken from a human donor with ulcerative colitis or Crohn's disease, or a healthy co-twin of an affected twin (not recorded which). Sequencing used blood. The sequence is built from TRBV7-2 and TRBJ1-2; TCRdb selects TRBD1, and the lack of DNA leaves this call unchecked. CDR3 sequence: CASSLGGDRRGYTF.